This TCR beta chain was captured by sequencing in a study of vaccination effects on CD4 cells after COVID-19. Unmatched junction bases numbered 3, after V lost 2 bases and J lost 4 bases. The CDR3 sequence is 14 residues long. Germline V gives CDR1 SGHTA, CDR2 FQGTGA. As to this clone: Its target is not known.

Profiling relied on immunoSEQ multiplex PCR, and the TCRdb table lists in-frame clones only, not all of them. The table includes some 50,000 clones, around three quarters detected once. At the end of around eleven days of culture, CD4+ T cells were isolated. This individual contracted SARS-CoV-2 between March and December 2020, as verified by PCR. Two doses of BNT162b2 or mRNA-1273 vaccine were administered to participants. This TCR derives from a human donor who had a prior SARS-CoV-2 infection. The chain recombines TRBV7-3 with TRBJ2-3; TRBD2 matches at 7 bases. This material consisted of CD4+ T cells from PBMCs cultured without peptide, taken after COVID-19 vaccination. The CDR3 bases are TGTGCCAGCAGCTTAGCGGGAGACGCAGATACGCAGTATTTT. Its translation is CASSLAGDADTQYF.